The present TCR beta chain was sequenced within a study of blood T cell repertoires in COVID-19 (dated by TCRdb to 2020 to 2021). Describing the broader study: The collaborator samples originated in the United States, Italy and Spain and spanned the acute and convalescent phases of COVID-19. The material from the prospective study consisted of cDNA or gDNA derived from T cells, B-cell-depleted T cells, or PBMCs. The dataset comprised deeply sampled blood TCRbeta repertoires from subjects exposed to, actively infected with, or recovered from COVID-19. The repertoires were released in a freely available public database meant as a resource for research on the immune response to SARS-CoV-2. The samples were drawn from two sources: the first 160 participants of the ongoing ImmuneRACE study, and 1,200 or so subjects contributed by 6 global collaborators. Sample metadata almost always included a de-identified subject ID, COVID-19 status, age in years and sex. HLA class I and class II types, where available, came from metadata supplied by the sample provider rather than from assay-based typing.

About this clone: It has no known antigen specificity. Base quality data are lacking; no much larger clone is found one base away.

Results the study describes overall, beyond this receptor: The amount of clinical and demographic metadata varied by source and participant and was provided uncurated.

The junction carries 13 bases between V and J, which are trimmed by 5 bases and 0 bases respectively. Taken from cysteine to phenylalanine, the CDR3 has 16 residues. Of the read, only the CDR3 DNA is kept; its 48 bases are in frame from base 1. CDR1 and CDR2 are drawn from the germline V gene (reference sequence): MNHEY, SMNVEV. The immunoSEQ Assay, a bias-controlled multiplex PCR, was used to amplify TCRbeta CDR3 regions from genomic DNA. The original pipeline was this. Within the assay, amplification of reference gene primers was used to estimate how many nucleated cells each sample contained. To quantify the absolute abundance of each unique TCRbeta CDR3 rearrangement, sequence reads were collapsed and filtered. For each sample, productive Simpson clonality was calculated as the square root of Simpson's diversity index over productive rearrangements. The table was pulled from immuneACCESS by TCRdb, which kept in-frame rearrangements only. Such tables lose some clones; where checked, under half of the loss comes from unresolved V genes, and the rest has no known cause. V and J calls and clone size are given by that table; D and trimming were obtained from the DNA. The sample has tens of thousands of clones on record, roughly 80% of them singletons. The ten largest clones take up roughly 3.2% of the sample.

The collaborating institutions used their own protocols to collect whole blood in K2EDTA tubes. For TCRbeta analysis, collaborator samples were shipped as frozen whole blood, as isolated PBMCs, or as DNA extracted from either sample type. Recombination connected TRBV27 to TRBJ2-2, with the D segment identity uncertain. Sequencing was done on a sample of peripheral blood. The sequence came from a man aged 55-75 years with acute or convalescent COVID-19. The CDR3 here reads CASSPPLPSNTGELFF. The nucleotide sequence reads TGTGCCAGCAGTCCCCCCCTCCCCTCGAACACCGGGGAGCTGTTTTTT.